The 27 T cell receptor beta chains below all came from one sample that was sequenced in a study of breast tumors, draining lymph nodes, adjacent tissues. The lymph nodes were axillary draining lymph nodes from breast cancer patients. Each CDR3 protein is one row after TCRdb ran MiXCR on the multiplex PCR reads. Among about 230,000 distinct CDR3 sequences listed, roughly 32% were seen once. Sequenced material: axillary lymph node tissue. The receptors here all came from a female donor with breast cancer. Some clones in this sample may be carry-over from other donors' samples.

J is TRBJ1-2 and V is TRBV5-6; 12 bases match TRBD1. V shed 5 bases, J shed 6 bases, and the junction held 8 bases outside the gene matches. CDR1 is SGHDT and CDR2 is YYEEEE in the germline V gene. The CDR3 runs 15 residues. This chain's CDR3 is CASRTRDRGPNGYTF. The CDR3, as DNA: TGTGCCAGCAGAACCCGGGACAGGGGGCCGAATGGCTACACCTTC.

Many counts were recorded for this clonotype. The CDR3 DNA reads as TGTGCCAGCAGTTTATTAGGCAGGGTGGCTGGAAACACCATATATTTT. This translates into CASSLLGRVAGNTIYF. The chain uses TRBV28 and TRBJ1-3; maybe TRBD1 (5 bases). The V end was cut by 1 base, the J end by 2 bases, with 12 bases between. Germline lookup yields CDR1 MDHEN and CDR2 SYDVKM. This CDR3 has 16 amino acids.

Only a few counts were recorded for this clonotype. The rearrangement joins TRBV5-4 to TRBJ1-1, with D unclear. CDR3 length equals 17 residues. V lost 7 bases to trimming and J lost 1 base, with 23 bases between them. Germline V gives CDR1 SGHNT, CDR2 YYREEE (reference sequence). CDR3 in DNA: TGTGCCAGCTTCCTAGCTCCCACAAGGGAGGGGAACACTGAAGCTTTCTTT. This sequence encodes CASFLAPTREGNTEAFF.

Points on this clonotype: One junction end does not reproduce the germline sequence, and a read error may be involved. V and J are TRBV13 and TRBJ2-5; TRBD1 or TRBD2 may be the D gene (5 bases each). In germline, CDR1 is PRHDT, CDR2 FYEKMQ (reference sequence). This CDR3 is 16 amino acids long. Written as DNA, the CDR3 is TGTGCCAGCAGCCAACATCCTATGATGGGGGTAGAGACTCAGTACTTC. It is translated as CASSQHPMMGVETQYF.

This clonotype was counted many times. V usage is TRBV2 and J usage is TRBJ1-4, with D maybe TRBD1 (5 bases). The CDR3 has 14 amino acids. Trimming stripped 6 bases from V and 0 bases from J, with 8 bases between. CDR1 and CDR2 (germline): SNHLY, FYNNEI. DNA for the CDR3: TGTGCCAGCAGGGCAGGGCCAACTAATGAAAAACTGTTTTTT. Translating it yields CASRAGPTNEKLFF.

A note on this clonotype: Here the CDR3 omits its conserved ending phenylalanine or tryptophan, so a read error is the likely source. No DNA is shown, since the ends of the CDR3 on it are uncertain; the CDR3 is the one TCRdb lists. This chain connects TRBV6-1 to TRBJ2-2; the table names TRBD1, a call not compared with the DNA. Germline-derived CDR1 and CDR2 are MNHNS and SASEGT. The CDR3 is 13 residues long, ends included. CDR3 sequence reads: CASIKRGTRGRQS.

On this clonotype: This could be a read error, since a much larger clone is one nucleotide away. The V gene is TRBV30, the J gene TRBJ2-3; the D is unclear. V shed 1 base and J shed 9 bases, with 8 bases lying between them. The CDR3 sequence is 11 residues long. The V gene's germline CDR1 is GTSNPN and CDR2 SVGIG (reference sequence). Here the CDR3 DNA reads TGTGCCTGGAGTGCAAGAATCACGCAGTATTTT. Amino acids: CAWSARITQYF.

This clonotype was found many times. V is TRBV7-3 and J is TRBJ2-1; 7 bases align to TRBD2. CDR1 is SGHTA, CDR2 FQGTGA, per germline. CDR3 size: 17 residues. V dropped 2 bases and J dropped 1; count of bases not matched to a gene: 8. The CDR3 is CASSLRAGVGSYNEQFF. The CDR3 DNA follows: TGTGCCAGCAGCTTACGGGCGGGAGTTGGGTCCTACAATGAGCAGTTCTTC.

Only a few counts were recorded for this clonotype. At one end, the junction sequence differs from germline, possibly due to a read error. This chain joins TRBV5-1 and TRBJ2-3, with 7 bases lining up with TRBD1. The CDR3 is made up of 8 amino acids. Germline CDR1 SGHRS, CDR2 YFSETQ. The CDR3 coding sequence is TGCGCCAGCAGCTCACAGGGGTTT. Protein sequence: CASSSQGF.

Many counts were recorded for this clonotype. The chain has TRBV5-5 and TRBJ2-7; D uncertain. Germline V gene data show CDR1 as SGHKS and CDR2 as YYEKEE (reference sequence). This CDR3 contains 16 residues. V was cut by 0 bases and J by 0 bases, with 13 bases left in between. Written as DNA, the CDR3 is TGTGCCAGCAGCTTGGCCGGAAGGGTAAGCTCCTACGAGCAGTACTTC. This encodes CASSLAGRVSSYEQYF.

This clonotype was seen many times. This chain links TRBV30 with TRBJ2-2; possible D gene TRBD2, 6 bases. The CDR3 sequence is 12 residues long. Germline lookup yields CDR1 GTSNPN and CDR2 SVGIG (reference sequence). With 2 bases removed from V and 6 bases from J, the gap between germline ends came to 7 bases. The CDR3 nucleotides are TGTGCCTGGAGTACGGGGGCCGGGGAGCTGTTTTTT. As protein: CAWSTGAGELFF.

At least ten counts were recorded for this clonotype. V usage is TRBV24-1 and J usage is TRBJ1-5; a weak D match, TRBD1 (5 bases). The germline CDR1 and CDR2 sequences are KGHDR and SFDVKD. V was trimmed by 0 bases and J by 4 bases, leaving 12 bases between them. This CDR3 is built from 16 residues. The CDR3 nucleotides are TGTGCCACCAGTGATTTGGGGCAGGGCGGGAATCAGCCCCAGCATTTT. Protein sequence: CATSDLGQGGNQPQHF.

This clonotype was recorded many times. The chain carries TRBV3-1 and TRBJ2-1, with 7 bases fitting TRBD2. With V trimmed by 4 bases and J by 7 bases, 10 bases remained unmatched. Germline assignment: CDR1 LGHDT and CDR2 YNNKEL (reference sequence). This CDR3 region has 15 residues. The CDR3 here is CASSLRDYSGNEQFF. The CDR3 region has the DNA TGTGCCAGCAGCCTCCGGGACTACTCTGGGAATGAGCAGTTCTTC.

This clonotype occurred many times. The chain links TRBV11-2 to TRBJ2-1; no clear D. Germline V gives CDR1 SGHAT, CDR2 FQNNGV. This CDR3 region has 13 residues. DNA of the CDR3: TGTGTTACCAGCAGGAGCTCCTACAATGAGCAGTTCTTC. Translation gives CVTSRSSYNEQFF.

Ten or more counts support this clonotype. This chain connects TRBV19 to TRBJ2-3, with D tentatively TRBD2 (5 bases). This CDR3 region has 14 residues. V was pared by 5 bases and J by 6 bases, with 15 bases between. The germline gives CDR1 LNHDA, CDR2 SQIVND (reference sequence). The CDR3 sequence is CASSLRGSFDTQYF. CDR3 nucleotides: TGTGCCAGTAGTCTCCGGGGATCGTTCGATACGCAGTATTTT. The whole variable domain, remainder taken from reference TRBV19 and TRBJ2-3, is DGGITQSPKYLFRKEGQNVTLSCEQNLNHDAMYWYRQDPGQGLRLIYYSQIVNDFQKGDIAEGYSVSREKKESFPLTVTSAQKNPTAFYLCASSLRGSFDTQYFGPGTRLTVL.

This clonotype was seen a few times. The chain is built from TRBV12-5 and TRBJ1-1, with D unclear. The CDR3 totals 15 residues. Trimming took 2 bases from V and 3 from J, leaving 13 bases between them. Germline CDR1 and CDR2: LGHNT and FRNRAP. The CDR3 DNA follows: TGTGCTAGTGGTTTGAGCGGCGTGAGCTACACTGAAGCTTTCTTT. Its translation is CASGLSGVSYTEAFF.

This clonotype was detected ten times or more. The chain has TRBV7-2 and TRBJ1-4; no clear D. The CDR3 totals 16 residues. Germline CDR1 and CDR2: SGHTA and FQGNSA. V was clipped by 4 bases and J by 0 bases, with 12 bases between them. The chain's CDR3 is CASSSGRAATNEKLFF. Here the CDR3 DNA reads TGTGCCAGCAGCTCCGGCCGGGCGGCAACTAATGAAAAACTGTTTTTT.

This clonotype was found many times. The chain is built from TRBV6-4 and TRBJ1-1; 9 bases are shared with TRBD1. V lost 9 bases, J lost 3 bases, and 5 bases stayed unmatched. CDR1 is MRHNA and CDR2 is SNTAGT in the germline V gene. The CDR3 is 13 residues long. CDR3 DNA sequence: TGTGCCAGTAGTAGGACAGGGGACACTGAAGCTTTCTTT. Translating gives CASSRTGDTEAFF.

J is TRBJ2-5 and V is TRBV9; TRBD2 agrees at 8 bases. Per the germline V gene, CDR1 is SGDLS and CDR2 is YYNGEE. Trimming cost V 6 bases and J 8 bases; bases outside gene matches: 6. The CDR3 spans 12 residues. Here the CDR3 reads CASTPGLVTQYF. The CDR3 DNA sequence: TGTGCCAGCACCCCGGGACTAGTCACCCAGTACTTC.

This clonotype occurred many times. The chain is built from TRBV7-3 and TRBJ2-1, with a weak D call TRBD2 (6 bases). The ends were cut back, 2 bases at V and 9 bases at J, with 20 bases in the middle. Germline V lookup: CDR1 SGHTA, CDR2 FQGTGA. This CDR3 is built from 16 residues. CDR3 in amino acids: CASSLLGGIGKGEQFF. In nucleotides, the CDR3 is TGTGCCAGCAGCTTACTCGGCGGGATAGGGAAGGGTGAGCAGTTCTTC.

This clonotype was seen many times. The chain joins TRBV18 to TRBJ2-7, with D maybe TRBD1 (5 bases). The length of the CDR3 is 13 residues. V gave up 3 bases and J gave up 7 bases, with 13 bases separating them. The germline V gene has CDR1 KGHSH and CDR2 LQKENI. The CDR3 nucleotides are TGTGCCAGCTCACCCCCGGCAGGGCGTGAGCAGTACTTC. Its protein product is CASSPPAGREQYF.

This clonotype occurred many times. The chain uses TRBV6-2 or TRBV6-3 and TRBJ2-7; D unresolved. Per germline, CDR1 MNHEY and CDR2 SVGEGT. This CDR3 is 13 amino acids long. The V end was cut by 7 bases, the J end by 3 bases, with 13 bases between. CDR3: CASNSDPLYEQYF. CDR3 coding DNA: TGTGCCAGCAATTCCGACCCCCTCTACGAGCAGTACTTC.

This clonotype was recorded many times. The rearrangement links TRBV20-1 to TRBJ2-1; D not certain. CDR1 is DFQATT, CDR2 SNEGSKA, per germline (reference sequence). The CDR3 is 11 amino acids. V lost 6 bases and J 4 bases, leaving 7 bases between the germline ends. The CDR3 DNA is TGCAGTGCAAACACATACAATGAGCAGTTCTTC. It codes for CSANTYNEQFF.

The table lists this clonotype with many counts. The chain uses TRBV5-1 and TRBJ2-3, with D perhaps TRBD2 (5 bases). The length of the CDR3 is 14 residues. Germline loops: CDR1 SGHRS, CDR2 YFSETQ. Trimming shortened V by 4 bases and J by 2 bases, and 11 bases separated the two germline ends. The CDR3 reads CASSQGLLTDTQYF. CDR3 coding DNA: TGCGCCAGCAGCCAAGGACTCCTCACAGATACGCAGTATTTT.

This clonotype was seen repeatedly, ten times or more. J is TRBJ2-5 and V is TRBV11-3, with D perhaps matching TRBD2 (5 bases). This CDR3 comprises 14 residues. Per germline, CDR1 SGHNT and CDR2 YENEEA. The V end was cut by 7 bases, the J end by 5 bases, with 17 bases between. The CDR3 nucleotides read TGTGCCAGCAAAGTCCGGGGAAGGCAGGAGACCCAGTACTTC. It translates to CASKVRGRQETQYF.

Points on this clonotype: The conserved phenylalanine or tryptophan normally closing the CDR3 is absent here, so this likely arose from a read error. This chain uses TRBV24-1 with TRBJ2-1; 9 nucleotides align to TRBD2. This CDR3 spans 15 amino acids. Unmatched junction bases numbered 11, after V lost 11 bases and J lost 4 bases. The germline V gene has CDR1 KGHDR and CDR2 SFDVKD. The chain's CDR3 is CASRLAGERYNEQFL. The DNA of the CDR3 is TGTGCCAGCAGGTTAGCGGGAGAACGATACAATGAGCAGTTCCTC.

Regarding this clonotype: In this CDR3 the conserved last residue, phenylalanine or tryptophan, is missing, so a read error is likely. The J gene is TRBJ2-1, the V gene TRBV9; tentatively, D is TRBD1 or TRBD2 (5 bases each). V gave up 3 bases and J gave up 5 bases, with 9 bases separating them. Germline V lookup: CDR1 SGDLS, CDR2 YYNGEE. The CDR3 consists of 13 residues. This CDR3 reads CASSAGRDNEQFS. The CDR3 coding sequence is TGTGCCAGCAGCGCGGGACGGGACAATGAGCAGTTCTCC.